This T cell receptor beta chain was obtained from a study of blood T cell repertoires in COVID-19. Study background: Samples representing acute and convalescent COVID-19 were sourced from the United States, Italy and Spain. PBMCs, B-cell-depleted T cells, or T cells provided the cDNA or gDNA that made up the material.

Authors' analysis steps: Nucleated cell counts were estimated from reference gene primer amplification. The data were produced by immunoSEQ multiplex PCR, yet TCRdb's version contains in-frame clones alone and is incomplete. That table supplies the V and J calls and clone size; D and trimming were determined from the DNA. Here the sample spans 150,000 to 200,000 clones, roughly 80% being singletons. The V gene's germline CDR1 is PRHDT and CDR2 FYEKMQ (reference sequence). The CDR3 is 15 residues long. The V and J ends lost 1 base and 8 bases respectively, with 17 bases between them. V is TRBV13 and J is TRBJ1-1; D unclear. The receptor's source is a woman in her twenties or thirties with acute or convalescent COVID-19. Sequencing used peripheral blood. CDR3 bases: TGTGCCAGCAGCTTAGCCGACGTGCCACGACTCGAAGCTTTCTTT. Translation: CASSLADVPRLEAFF.